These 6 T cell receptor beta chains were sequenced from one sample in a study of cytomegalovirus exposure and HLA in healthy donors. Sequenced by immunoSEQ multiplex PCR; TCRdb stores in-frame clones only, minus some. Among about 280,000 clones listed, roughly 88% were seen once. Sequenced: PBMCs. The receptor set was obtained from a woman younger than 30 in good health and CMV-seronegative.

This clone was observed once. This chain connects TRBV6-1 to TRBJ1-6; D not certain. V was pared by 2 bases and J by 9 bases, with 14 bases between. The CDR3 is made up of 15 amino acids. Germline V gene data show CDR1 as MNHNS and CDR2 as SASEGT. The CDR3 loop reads CASSERPDWASPLHF. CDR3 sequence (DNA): TGTGCCAGCAGTGAACGTCCGGACTGGGCTTCACCCCTCCACTTT.

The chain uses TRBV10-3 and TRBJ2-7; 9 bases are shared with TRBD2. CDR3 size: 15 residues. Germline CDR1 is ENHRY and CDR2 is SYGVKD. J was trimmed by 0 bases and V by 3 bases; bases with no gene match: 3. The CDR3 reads CAISEDSGSSYEQYF. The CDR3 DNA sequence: TGTGCCATCAGTGAAGATAGCGGGAGCTCCTACGAGCAGTACTTC.

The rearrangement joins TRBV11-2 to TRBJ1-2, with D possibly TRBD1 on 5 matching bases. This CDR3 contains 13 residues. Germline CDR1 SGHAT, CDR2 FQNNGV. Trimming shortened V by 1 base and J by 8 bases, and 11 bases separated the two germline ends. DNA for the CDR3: TGTGCCAGCAGCTTAGTCAGGGTAGAAGGCTACACCTTC. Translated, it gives CASSLVRVEGYTF.

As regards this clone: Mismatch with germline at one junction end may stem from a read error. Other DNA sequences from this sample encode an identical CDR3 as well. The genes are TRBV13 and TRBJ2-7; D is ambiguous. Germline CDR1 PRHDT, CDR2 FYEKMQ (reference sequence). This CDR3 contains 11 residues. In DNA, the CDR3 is TGTGCTAGCAGCGTTATCTCCGAGCAGTACTTC. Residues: CASSVISEQYF.

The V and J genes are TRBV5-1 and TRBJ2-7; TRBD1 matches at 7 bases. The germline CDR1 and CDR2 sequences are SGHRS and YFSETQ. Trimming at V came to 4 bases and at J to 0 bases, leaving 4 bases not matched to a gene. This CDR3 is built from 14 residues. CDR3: CASSADRPSYEQYF. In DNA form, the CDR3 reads TGCGCCAGCAGCGCGGACAGGCCCTCCTACGAGCAGTACTTC.

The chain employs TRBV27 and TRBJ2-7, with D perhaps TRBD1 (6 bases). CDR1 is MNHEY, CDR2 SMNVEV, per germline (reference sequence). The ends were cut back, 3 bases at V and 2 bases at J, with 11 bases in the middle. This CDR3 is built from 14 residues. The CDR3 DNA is TGTGCCAGCAGTTTCGGGCAGGGGCCCTACGAGCAGTACTTC. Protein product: CASSFGQGPYEQYF.